Described below is a single TCR beta chain sequence and its context. Its binding antigen is unknown. No quality values exist for individual bases; no much larger clone is one base distant. The same CDR3 arises from other DNA sequences in this sample as well. The CDR3 contains 14 residues, cysteine and phenylalanine counted. Only CDR3 DNA remains: 42 bases, in frame from the first base. CDR1 and CDR2, looked up from the germline V gene, are SGHTA and FQGNSA. V loses 0 bases, J loses 5 bases, and the germline ends lie 10 bases apart. The data are from a study of cytomegalovirus exposure and HLA in healthy donors (dated by TCRdb to about 2017). As for the study more broadly: An earlier analysis of several hundred of the donors reported about 300 Gb of sequence data and around 110 million unique TCR beta sequences obtained from roughly 170 million T cells. Class I and class II HLA loci were covered by the typing at four-digit resolution. Donor age, sex, ethnicity and CMV serostatus were collected together with the repertoire data. An early release that covered some 640 HLA-typed donors contained approximately 300 gigabases of sequencing data and some 87 million unique TCR sequences. Genome-wide SNP genotypes for about 65% of the 666 donors were used in a later genetic analysis, which treated that subset as a discovery cohort. All discovery cohort repertoires had been generated on a single sequencing platform. The study profiled the T cell repertoires of about 640 subjects by immunosequencing and related them to cytomegalovirus serostatus. To predict cytomegalovirus infection status, the study combined high-throughput TCR immunosequencing, statistical association of individual TCRs with disease status, and machine learning. To study patterns of TCR occurrence, a later analysis re-analyzed previously published TCR beta repertoires from several hundred donors and added high-resolution HLA genotyping. Rather than using new phenotypic data, the later analysis identified candidate immune exposures from TCR beta sequences and from how often those sequences occurred across donors. To decide whether each TCR beta V gene segment behaved as functional or pseudogenic, an earlier analysis of over 500 of the donors relied on high-throughput TCR beta sequencing. The number of donors typed differed by locus, with about 629-630 for A, B, C, DRB1 and DQB1, around 500 for DQA1, approximately 570 for DPA1, and under 490 for DPB1. Among 300 to 450 genotyped donors of the cohort, an average of around 240,000 unique TCR beta nucleotide sequences were sequenced per donor, around 20% of them non-productive. Along with the 666-subject first cohort, a separate validation cohort of over a hundred different subjects was used. The study aimed to test whether signatures of past pathogen exposure could be identified by cataloging public T cell receptors. Of the 350 to 400 genotyped donors, approximately 82% fell in the genetic ancestry cluster associated with self-reported Caucasian donors. Roughly five DR-DQ haplotypes were handled as single units for association and clustering, since linkage in the cohort was strong. Points the paper makes about the study in general: According to a later analysis, TCR association rates differed among HLA loci, with DRB1 alleles showing the most associated TCRs and HLA-C alleles showing the fewest. An association between a missense DCLRE1C variant and V-gene and J-gene trimming of TCR beta chains was found in a later genetic analysis and replicated in an independent cohort. When HLA alleles, especially DR and DQ, strongly co-occurred, TCR associations were difficult to assign to individual alleles. In a later analysis, most CMV-associated TCR beta chains were found to appear HLA-restricted, with HLA associations seemingly driven largely by CMV exposure. In a later analysis, several top co-occurrence clusters were reported to appear linked to parvovirus B19, influenza, CMV and Epstein-Barr virus. The only immune exposure information available for the cohort was CMV serostatus. Some IMGT-functional V segments, including TRBV6-2 and TRBV6-3, could not be told apart with the 87-base-pair reads, so those segments were excluded. Linkage disequilibrium might explain the correlated functional status among segregating V segments, but an unknown experimental factor could not be excluded. It was suggested by the authors that the approach could potentially be generalized to other disease states and immunological phenotypes. In this cohort, only TCR beta chains were sequenced, and detectable features were limited by the absence of alpha or paired-chain data. The presence/absence analyses assumed that sequencing depth was roughly uniform across donors, and that assumption may not be true. In vitro tests confirmed that a few of the cytomegalovirus-associated TCR beta chains recognize cytomegalovirus antigens. Some 16 rarely observed V segments, including chromosome 9 orphons, were excluded from the earlier analysis of approximately 500 of the donors because counts were too low. In a later analysis, HLA-associated TCR beta chains were found to be more clonally expanded and to have lower generation probabilities than equally common non-associated chains. The classifier was reported to diagnose cytomegalovirus status with high specificity and sensitivity in both the original and validation cohorts. According to a later genetic analysis, donors in an Asian-associated ancestry cluster had fewer N-insertions in productive TCRs than the approximately 670-donor mean. At a false discovery rate of 0.05, a later analysis linked about 17,000 TCR beta sequences to specific HLA alleles. In the study, roughly 160 TCR beta chains were listed as associated with cytomegalovirus. Most TCR sequences were seen in very few donors, while some public TCRs were found in many individuals. Because HLA typing was missing for some donors at each locus, association tests included only the typed subset. In an earlier analysis of about 550 of the donors, most TCR beta V segments were observed in productive rearrangements about 90% or about 30% of the time, broadly matching IMGT annotations. A group of highly shared sequence variants was considered likely to be a technical artifact of the sequencing pipeline. A further reported finding was that TCR beta sequences accurately predicted the HLA-A and HLA-B alleles for most subjects in the first cohort.

Receptor libraries were prepared by the immunoSEQ multiplex PCR assay. A mixture of 60 forward primers for TCR Vbeta segments and 13 reverse primers for TCR Jbeta segments was used in the multiplex PCR. The CDR3 region of rearranged TCR beta genes was amplified from genomic DNA with a multiplex PCR assay. The amplified TCR beta libraries were sequenced on the Illumina HiSeq System as 87-base-pair reads. Per the authors' processing: In a later analysis, some 80 million unique TCR beta chains were counted across the 650 to 700 repertoires, and roughly 11 million of these chains were shared by at least two donors. Raw reads were error-corrected and collapsed into unique sequences with a nearest-neighbor algorithm that merged closely related sequences to remove PCR and sequencing errors. CDR3 sequences were aligned to IMGT reference sequences to assign V, D and J gene segments. For a sequence to be retained, a match of at least six nucleotides was required to both a V gene segment and a J gene segment. Rearrangements were classified as productive when the CDR3 lacked stop codons and remained in frame with V and J, and all other rearrangements were classified as non-productive. CDR3 was defined by IMGT convention, running from the second conserved V-encoded cysteine to the conserved J-encoded phenylalanine. The earlier analysis of some 540 of the donors excluded any sequence lacking an unambiguous match to a single V gene segment. An earlier analysis of approximately 590 of the donors classified V segments as functional when productive rearrangements were above 56.7% and as segregating when the standard deviation between donors was above 5%. A statistical classification framework was developed to diagnose cytomegalovirus status using the catalog of TCR beta chain sequences. In a later analysis, V and J genes were assigned by comparing TCR nucleotide sequences against IMGT/GENE-DB human TR gene sequences. In a later analysis, CDR3 sequences and most-parsimonious VDJ recombination scenarios were assigned using the TCRdist pipeline. In a later analysis, every TCR beta chain was defined by the combination of its CDR3 amino acid sequence and its V-gene family, and reads without a unique V-gene family were dropped. A later analysis removed roughly 590 highly shared, low-generation-probability nucleotide sequences to deal with suspected cross-contamination and a sequencing artifact. A later analysis calculated a clonal expansion index for each public chain from normalized within-repertoire ranks of inferred template counts. Generation probabilities in a later analysis came from a VDJ recombination model fitted to out-of-frame rearrangements, and those results were checked against IGoR. In a later analysis, hypergeometric tests were used to score TCR-TCR, TCR-HLA and TCR-CMV co-occurrence, with a repertoire-size bias correction applied to TCR pairs. To estimate false discovery rates, a later analysis permuted the HLA or CMV assignments 20 times. In a later analysis, co-occurring TCRs were grouped using DBSCAN, with TCRdist sequence similarity added in when clustering inside HLA-allele-positive subsets. Repertoires with fewer than 30,000 or more than 120,000 public chains, plus five repertoires with anomalous nucleotide sharing, were excluded from co-occurrence clustering. TCRdb took over this immuneACCESS table, retaining in-frame rearrangements with V and J assigned. Such tables are incomplete; in checked studies, under half of the missing clones stem from an unresolved V gene, and the remainder is unexplained. From that table come the V and J calls and clone size; the DNA was used to work out D and trimming. The sample table contains under 200,000 clones; only one count was recorded for around 68% of them. The ten largest clones take up roughly 1.4% of the sample.

The cohort consisted of some 670 healthy bone marrow donors. At the time of sampling, every cohort member was nominally healthy, though immune exposures that went unrecorded were likely present. The donor tested CMV seronegative and was one of the 352 seronegative cohort members. A peripheral blood sample was collected from each donor, and TCR beta sequencing was performed on peripheral blood mononuclear cells. Genomic DNA extraction from the blood cell samples was performed with the Qiagen DNeasy Blood Extraction Kit. The chain uses TRBV7-2 and TRBJ2-5, and possibly TRBD2, on 6 matching bases. What was sequenced was PBMCs. The clonotype originates from a man aged 45 to 65 in good health and CMV-seronegative. CDR3 region: CASSLAGGGETQYF. DNA sequence: TGTGCCAGCAGCTTAGCGGGTGGGGGGGAGACCCAGTACTTC.